This T cell receptor beta chain was recovered during a study of beta chain features in type 1 diabetes (dated by TCRdb to 2016 to 2018). Regarding the research as a whole: No differences in mean age, gender distribution, total cell number or subset yield were found between patients and healthy donors. Naive and central memory subsets were obtained from all 30 or so donors, but regulatory and stem cell-like memory subsets were isolated from only 8 patients and roughly 8 healthy donors. A total of approximately 99,000,000 sorted cells were examined across all samples, and RNA yield correlated strongly with the number of cells per subset. In the study, recently diagnosed type 1 diabetes patients and matched healthy donors were compared on the TCRB repertoires of their sorted circulating CD4+ T cell subsets.

Broad study findings and their caveats: PCR might favor shorter templates, but patient and control samples were amplified and corrected together, so any skew would affect both groups equally. Because cDNA was sequenced instead of genomic DNA, activated cells with high expression could be over-represented, although the groups did not differ in activation or CD3 levels. Naive, central memory and regulatory TCRB repertoires appeared to be more alike among patients than among healthy donors. A moderate but significant shortening of TCRB CDR3 length was observed in type 1 diabetes patients in all four CD4+ subsets. Because the HLA sub-analyses included only small numbers of individuals, any influence of HLA type on TCRB rearrangement was left unresolved. Fewer insertions and more nucleotide deletions at VDJ recombination sites were observed in patients with type 1 diabetes, implying thymic rearrangement abnormalities.

CDR1 and CDR2 were assigned from the germline V gene as ENHRY and SYGVKD. Trimming at the junction amounts to 4 bases on V and 7 bases on J, and the germline ends lie 11 bases apart. There are 14 amino acids in the CDR3, from cysteine to phenylalanine inclusive. Here the CDR3 DNA is all that survives: 42 bases in frame from base 1. A single peripheral blood draw of approximately 120 mL on average was collected from each donor into heparinised tubes. Using a panel that included CD45RO, CCR7, CD25, CD127, CD95 and CD27, naive, central memory, regulatory and stem cell-like memory CD4+ T cells were sorted on a BD FACSAria II. A purity above 95% was achieved for all sorted populations. PBMCs were isolated right away by Lymphoprep density gradient centrifugation and were stained directly, without culture. Samples were stained and sorted in pairs, with one healthy donor and one patient per experiment, so that batch effects were minimized.

A few counts support this clone. Its antigen target is currently unknown. One base away there is no much larger clone; base qualities are not given. The High Capacity cDNA Reverse Transcription Kit was used to reverse transcribe all of the isolated RNA, meaning that expressed TCRB transcripts were what got sequenced. Deep immunoSEQ sequencing was applied to naive, central memory and regulatory T cell samples, giving an average of about 3.7 million total reads per sample. Sorted cells were lysed in RLT buffer, and RNA was extracted using DNase-treated RNeasy Micro or Mini kits according to cell number. To prevent cross-contamination, each cell subset was processed individually, whereas patient and healthy donor samples were processed jointly. TCRB sequences were amplified from cDNA with the immunoSEQ multiplex PCR, producing 87-bp fragments spanning the CDR3 region. Sequencing of the amplicons was done on the Illumina HiSeq platform. Per the authors' processing: Synthetic template baselines were used to correct PCR bias computationally, reads within Hamming distance 2 were collapsed together, and singletons that could not be merged were discarded. By aligning reads against IMGT, V, D and J genes, CDR3 length, and insertions or deletions at six rearrangement sites were assigned. Clonotype counts were normalized to sorted cell number within each subset before computing true diversity and Gini coefficients with the tcR R package. The overlap coefficient, calculated on TCRB nucleotide sequences, was used to measure repertoire sharing. The table was pulled from immuneACCESS by TCRdb, which kept in-frame rearrangements only. Such tables lose some clones; where checked, under half of the loss comes from unresolved V genes, and the rest has no known cause. D and trimming were read from the DNA, whereas the V and J calls and clone size are those reported in that table. The sample includes about 160,000 clones, with 6.5% to 8.5% observed a single time. 0.5% to 0.55% of the sample is in the top ten clones.

The sequenced sample consisted of central memory CD4+ T cells from blood. The rearrangement joined TRBV10-3 to TRBJ1-6, with TRBD1 perhaps the D gene, on 6 matching bases. This sequence was found in a man in his late teens or twenties with type 1 diabetes. CDR3 region: CAISAGTSNSPLHF. The DNA reads as follows: TGTGCCATCAGTGCCGGGACAAGCAATTCACCCCTCCACTTT.